These 9 T cell receptor beta chains came from one sample sequenced in a study of a mutant IDH1 vaccine in newly diagnosed glioma listed by TCRdb under 2021. The method behind the library was the immunoSEQ multiplex PCR assay. TCRdb limited this immuneACCESS table to in-frame rearrangements with V and J called. A share of clones is missing; checked studies link under half to unresolved V genes, and the rest is unexplained. The sample contains 50,000 to 70,000 clones, around four fifths of them found a single time. About 4.6% of the sample is in the top ten clones. The label giving this sample's time point can be read as: week 35, safety follow-up. Each vaccine dose was 300 ug of a 20-mer mutant IDH1 peptide in Montanide, given subcutaneously with topical imiquimod. Their antigen targets remain unknown. Source: PBMCs, taken from a glioma patient whose treatment included an IDH1 peptide vaccine. Receptors were obtained from a man aged 30-40 years with glioma.

The J gene is TRBJ1-2, the V gene TRBV18; TRBD1 matches 11 bases. The germline gives CDR1 KGHSH, CDR2 LQKENI. Unmatched junction bases numbered 9, after V lost 3 bases and J lost 0 bases. This CDR3 region has 18 residues. Here the CDR3 reads CASSPVQTGQGANYGYTF. As DNA, the CDR3 is TGTGCCAGCTCACCGGTTCAAACGGGACAGGGGGCTAACTATGGCTACACCTTC. The variable domain in full, completed from reference TRBV18 and TRBJ1-2, reads NAGVMQNPRHLVRRRGQEARLRCSPMKGHSHVYWYRQLPEEGLKFMVYLQKENIIDESGMPKERFSAEFPKEGPSILRIQQVVRGDSAAYFCASSPVQTGQGANYGYTFGSGTRLTVV.

The rearrangement links TRBV4-1 to TRBJ2-7, with D perhaps given as TRBD1 or TRBD2 (5 bases each). The ends were cut back, 0 bases at V and 6 bases at J, with 9 bases in the middle. Germline values: CDR1 MGHRA, CDR2 YSYEKL. The CDR3 covers 13 residues. The CDR3 protein is CASSQDPGSEQYF. Here the CDR3 DNA reads TGCGCCAGCAGCCAAGACCCAGGGAGCGAGCAGTACTTC.

The CDR3 nucleotides read TGTGCCAGCAGTTTATCGGGACCTAAAGGCAATCAGCCCCAGCATTTT. It is translated as CASSLSGPKGNQPQHF. This rearrangement joins TRBV27 to TRBJ1-5, with a weak D call TRBD1 (5 bases). The CDR3 has 16 amino acids. CDR1 and CDR2 from the germline V gene are MNHEY and SMNVEV (reference sequence). V lost 0 bases to trimming and J lost 2 bases, with 11 bases between them.

The V call is TRBV7-9, the J call TRBJ1-5; 8 nucleotides agree with TRBD1. Trimming at V came to 0 bases and at J to 5 bases, leaving 9 bases not matched to a gene. The CDR3 has 17 residues. Germline V gives CDR1 SEHNR, CDR2 FQNEAQ (reference sequence). This chain's CDR3 is CASSLALMTGDDQPQHF. As DNA, the CDR3 is TGTGCCAGCAGCTTAGCGCTTATGACAGGGGACGATCAGCCCCAGCATTTT.

Only a few counts were recorded for this clone. This sequence joins TRBV11-2 and TRBJ2-2; tentatively, D is TRBD1 (6 bases). This CDR3 is 15 amino acids long. V lost 9 bases, J lost 0 bases, and 14 bases lay in between. Germline CDR1 reads SGHAT; CDR2 reads FQNNGV. CDR3 coding DNA: TGTGCCAGTACATTTGGGACACCGAACACCGGGGAGCTGTTTTTT. As protein: CASTFGTPNTGELFF.

V and J are TRBV6-5 and TRBJ2-1; the match to TRBD1 covers 10 bases. Looked up from germline, CDR1 is MNHEY and CDR2 is SVGAGI. Trimming cost V 9 bases and J 0 bases; bases outside gene matches: 5. There are 15 residues in the CDR3. This chain's CDR3 is CASQRDRGSYNEQFF. Here the CDR3 DNA reads TGTGCCAGTCAAAGGGACAGGGGCTCCTACAATGAGCAGTTCTTC.

The chain employs TRBV9 and TRBJ2-7; TRBD1 agrees at 7 bases. There are 15 residues in the CDR3. Germline CDR1 is SGDLS and CDR2 is YYNGEE. J lost 3 bases, V lost 0 bases, and 6 bases had no gene match. CDR3 loop: CASSVGDSQIYEQYF. The CDR3 region has the DNA TGTGCCAGCAGCGTAGGGGACAGCCAAATCTACGAGCAGTACTTC.

This clone was counted a single time. CDR3 in DNA: TGTGCCACCAGCGTCCGTGGGGTTTCCTACAATGAGCAGTTCTTC. Protein product: CATSVRGVSYNEQFF. The chain joins TRBV15 to TRBJ2-1; D unresolved. CDR1 is LNHNV, CDR2 YYDKDF, per germline (reference sequence). CDR3 length: 15 residues. V lost 5 bases to trimming and J lost 1 base, with 12 bases between them. The full variable domain, its missing parts supplied by reference TRBV15 and TRBJ2-1, is DAMVIQNPRYQVTQFGKPVTLSCSQTLNHNVMYWYQQKSSQAPKLLFHYYDKDFNNEADTPDNFQSRRPNTSFCFLDIRSPGLGDTAMYLCATSVRGVSYNEQFFGPGTRLTVL.

The V and J genes are TRBV28 and TRBJ1-3; 7 bases align to TRBD1. This CDR3 spans 16 amino acids. The V and J ends lost 6 bases and 0 bases, in that order; junction bases with no gene match: 8. Looked up from germline, CDR1 is MDHEN and CDR2 is SYDVKM. The CDR3 loop is CASSPQGVPSGNTIYF. Written as DNA, the CDR3 is TGTGCCAGCAGCCCTCAGGGGGTACCCTCTGGAAACACCATATATTTT.